Following are 7 T cell receptor beta chains from one sample sequenced in a study of cytomegalovirus exposure and HLA in healthy donors. It was with 60 Vbeta and 13 Jbeta primers that the PCR ran. The assay was immunoSEQ multiplex PCR, and TCRdb's table has in-frame clones only and misses some. The sample holds around 150,000 clones, approximately 77% seen once. Material: PBMCs. The receptors originated from a man in his fifties in good health and CMV-seropositive.

The chain links TRBV28 to TRBJ1-6, with unresolved D. This CDR3 spans 14 amino acids. CDR1 is MDHEN and CDR2 is SYDVKM in the germline V gene. The V and J ends lost 7 bases and 13 bases respectively, with 20 bases between them. The DNA of the CDR3 is TGTGCCAGCAAAACGACTTACCGAGCCATCCCCCTCCACTTT. It yields the protein CASKTTYRAIPLHF.

CDR3 amino acids: CASSYSMGQGNEKLFF. As DNA, the CDR3 is TGTGCCAGCAGTTACTCGATGGGACAGGGGAATGAAAAACTGTTTTTT. The V gene is TRBV6-5, the J gene TRBJ1-4; TRBD1 matches 10 bases. The CDR3 has 16 amino acids. Losses at the gene ends were 0 bases for V and 5 bases for J; bases not matched to a gene: 3. From germline, CDR1 is MNHEY and CDR2 SVGAGI.

The chain carries TRBV5-1 and TRBJ2-5; 9 nucleotides agree with TRBD1. From germline, CDR1 is SGHRS and CDR2 YFSETQ. CDR3 length: 15 residues. The V segment lost 4 bases and the J segment 5 bases; nucleotides outside the gene matches: 9. This chain's CDR3 is CASSVGQGGFETQYF. The CDR3 bases are TGCGCCAGCAGCGTGGGACAGGGAGGTTTTGAGACCCAGTACTTC.

V gene TRBV5-4 combines with J gene TRBJ2-1, with 10 bases identical to TRBD1. The germline V gene has CDR1 SGHNT and CDR2 YYREEE (reference sequence). Trimming at V came to 4 bases and at J to 4 bases, leaving 8 bases not matched to a gene. CDR3 length equals 16 residues. The CDR3 protein is CASSVRDRGTYNEQFF. The CDR3 bases are TGTGCCAGCAGCGTACGGGACAGGGGAACTTACAATGAGCAGTTCTTC.

J is TRBJ2-3 and V is TRBV7-2; 8 nucleotides align to TRBD1. This CDR3 is built from 16 residues. Looked up from germline, CDR1 is SGHTA and CDR2 is FQGNSA. The junction had 8 bases not matched to a gene; V was cut back by 5 bases and J by 1 base. The CDR3 region is CASSARQGLGTDTQYF. The CDR3 nucleotides are TGTGCCAGCAGCGCTCGACAGGGGTTAGGCACAGATACGCAGTATTTT.

This rearrangement joins TRBV4-2 to TRBJ2-2; tentatively, D is TRBD1 (6 bases). The germline CDR1 and CDR2 sequences are LGHNA and YNFKEQ. There are 15 residues in the CDR3. V shed 0 bases and J shed 1 base, with 6 bases lying between them. The CDR3 nucleotides read TGTGCCAGCAGCCAAGAAGGGGGGAACACCGGGGAGCTGTTTTTT. This translates into CASSQEGGNTGELFF.

The rearrangement uses TRBV15 and TRBJ1-5; 10 positions match TRBD1. The CDR3 extends over 15 amino acids. Losses at the gene ends were 0 bases for V and 7 bases for J; bases not matched to a gene: 3. Germline assignment: CDR1 LNHNV and CDR2 YYDKDF (reference sequence). This CDR3 is CATSRDGTGEQPQHF. The CDR3 DNA reads as TGTGCCACCAGCAGAGATGGGACAGGGGAACAGCCCCAGCATTTT.